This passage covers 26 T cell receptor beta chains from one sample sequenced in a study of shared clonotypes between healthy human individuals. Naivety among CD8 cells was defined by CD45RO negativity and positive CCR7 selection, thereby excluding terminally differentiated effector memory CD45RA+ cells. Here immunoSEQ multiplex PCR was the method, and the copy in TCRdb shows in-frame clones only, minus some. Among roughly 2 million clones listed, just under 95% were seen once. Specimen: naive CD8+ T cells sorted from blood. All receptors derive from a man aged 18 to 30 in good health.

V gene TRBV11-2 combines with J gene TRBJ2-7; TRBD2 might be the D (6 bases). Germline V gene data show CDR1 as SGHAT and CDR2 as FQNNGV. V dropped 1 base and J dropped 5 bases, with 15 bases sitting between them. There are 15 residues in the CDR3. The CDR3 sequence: CASSLGLRGRNEQYF. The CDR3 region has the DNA TGTGCCAGCAGCTTAGGACTACGGGGGAGGAACGAGCAGTACTTC.

CDR3 bases: TGTGCCAGTTTGGGGCCGGCAACTAATGAAAAACTGTTTTTT. Amino acid sequence: CASLGPATNEKLFF. The rearrangement links TRBV19 to TRBJ1-4; D possibly corresponds to TRBD1 (5 bases). CDR1 is LNHDA and CDR2 is SQIVND in the germline V gene (reference sequence). The CDR3 contains 14 residues. V dropped 8 bases and J dropped 0 bases, with 10 bases sitting between them.

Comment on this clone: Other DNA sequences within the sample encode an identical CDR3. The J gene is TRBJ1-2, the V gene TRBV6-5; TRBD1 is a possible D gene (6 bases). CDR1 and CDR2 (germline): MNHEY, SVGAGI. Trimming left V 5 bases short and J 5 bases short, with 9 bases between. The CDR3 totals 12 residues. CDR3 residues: CASSPGTYGYTF. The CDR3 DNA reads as TGTGCCAGCAGTCCGGGGACATATGGCTACACCTTC.

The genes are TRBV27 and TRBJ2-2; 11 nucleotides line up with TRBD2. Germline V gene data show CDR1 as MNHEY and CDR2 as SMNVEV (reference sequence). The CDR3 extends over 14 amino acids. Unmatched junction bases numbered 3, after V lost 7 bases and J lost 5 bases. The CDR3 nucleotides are TGTGCCAGCATGGGACTAGCGGCTACCGGGGAGCTGTTTTTT. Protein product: CASMGLAATGELFF.

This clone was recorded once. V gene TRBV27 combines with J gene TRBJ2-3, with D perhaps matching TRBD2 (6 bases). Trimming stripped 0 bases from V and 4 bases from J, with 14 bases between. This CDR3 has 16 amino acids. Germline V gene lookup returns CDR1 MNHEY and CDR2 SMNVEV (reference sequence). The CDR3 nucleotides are TGTGCCAGCAGTTTATCGGTGGCGGGACGGCCAGATACGCAGTATTTT. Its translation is CASSLSVAGRPDTQYF.

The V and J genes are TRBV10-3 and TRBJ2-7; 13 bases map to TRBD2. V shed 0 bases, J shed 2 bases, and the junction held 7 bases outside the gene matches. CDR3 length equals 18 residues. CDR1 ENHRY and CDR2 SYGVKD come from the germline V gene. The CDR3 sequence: CAISESDTSGRVTYEQYF. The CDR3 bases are TGTGCCATCAGTGAGTCAGATACTAGCGGGAGGGTTACCTACGAGCAGTACTTC.

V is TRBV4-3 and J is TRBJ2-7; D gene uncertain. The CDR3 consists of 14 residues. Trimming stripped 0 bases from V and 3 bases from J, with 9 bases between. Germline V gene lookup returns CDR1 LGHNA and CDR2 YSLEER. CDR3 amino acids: CASSQDRDLYEQYF. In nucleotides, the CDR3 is TGCGCCAGCAGCCAAGATAGGGATCTCTACGAGCAGTACTTC.

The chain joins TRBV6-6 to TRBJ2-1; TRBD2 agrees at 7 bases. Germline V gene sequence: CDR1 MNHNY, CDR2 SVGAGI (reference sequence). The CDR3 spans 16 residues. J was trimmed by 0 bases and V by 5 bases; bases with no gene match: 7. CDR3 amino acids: CASSTLGGSSYNEQFF. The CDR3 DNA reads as TGTGCCAGCAGTACCTTGGGCGGGAGCTCCTACAATGAGCAGTTCTTC.

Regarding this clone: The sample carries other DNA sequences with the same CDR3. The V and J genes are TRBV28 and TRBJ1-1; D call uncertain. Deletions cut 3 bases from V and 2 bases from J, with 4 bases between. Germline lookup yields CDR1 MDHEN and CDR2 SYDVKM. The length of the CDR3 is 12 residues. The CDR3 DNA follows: TGTGCCAGCAGTTTTCCAAACACTGAAGCTTTCTTT. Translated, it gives CASSFPNTEAFF.

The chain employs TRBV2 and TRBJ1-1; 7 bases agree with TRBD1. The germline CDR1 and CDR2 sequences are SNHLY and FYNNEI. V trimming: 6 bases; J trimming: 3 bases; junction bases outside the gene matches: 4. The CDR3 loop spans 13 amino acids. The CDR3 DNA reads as TGTGCCAGCAGAACAGGGGCGTACACTGAAGCTTTCTTT. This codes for CASRTGAYTEAFF.

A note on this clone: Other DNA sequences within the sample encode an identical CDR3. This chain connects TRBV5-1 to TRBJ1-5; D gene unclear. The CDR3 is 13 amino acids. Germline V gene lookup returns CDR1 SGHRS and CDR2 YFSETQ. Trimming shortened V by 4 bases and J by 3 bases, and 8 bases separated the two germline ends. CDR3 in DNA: TGCGCCAGCAGCCTTGGGTCCAATCAGCCCCAGCATTTT. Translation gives CASSLGSNQPQHF.

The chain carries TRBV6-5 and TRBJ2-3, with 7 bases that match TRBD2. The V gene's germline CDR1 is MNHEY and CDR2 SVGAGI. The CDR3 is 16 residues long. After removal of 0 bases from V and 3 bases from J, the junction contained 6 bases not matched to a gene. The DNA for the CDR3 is TGTGCCAGCAGTTACTCGGGGGAGGGCCTTACAGATACGCAGTATTTT. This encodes CASSYSGEGLTDTQYF.

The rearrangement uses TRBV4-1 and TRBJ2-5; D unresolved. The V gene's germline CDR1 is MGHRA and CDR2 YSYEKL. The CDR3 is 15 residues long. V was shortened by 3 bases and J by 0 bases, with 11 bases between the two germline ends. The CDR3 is CASSQRFKYQETQYF. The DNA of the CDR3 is TGCGCCAGCAGCCAGCGTTTCAAGTACCAAGAGACCCAGTACTTC.

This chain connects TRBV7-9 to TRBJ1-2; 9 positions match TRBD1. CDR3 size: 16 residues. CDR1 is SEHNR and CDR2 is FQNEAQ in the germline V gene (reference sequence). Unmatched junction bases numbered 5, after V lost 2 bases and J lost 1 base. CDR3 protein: CASSLSGQGINYGYTF. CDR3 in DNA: TGTGCCAGCAGCTTAAGCGGACAGGGGATTAACTATGGCTACACCTTC. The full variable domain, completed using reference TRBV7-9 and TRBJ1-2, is DTGVSQNPRHKITKRGQNVTFRCDPISEHNRLYWYRQTLGQGPEFLTYFQNEAQLEKSRLLSDRFSAERPKGSFSTLEIQRTEQGDSAMYLCASSLSGQGINYGYTFGSGTRLTVV.

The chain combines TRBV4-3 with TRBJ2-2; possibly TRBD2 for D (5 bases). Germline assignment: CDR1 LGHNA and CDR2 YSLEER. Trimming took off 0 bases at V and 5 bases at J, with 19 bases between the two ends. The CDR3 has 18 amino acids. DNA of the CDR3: TGCGCCAGCAGCCAAGATTGGGGTTTTAAATCGGGGACCGGGGAGCTGTTTTTT. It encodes CASSQDWGFKSGTGELFF.

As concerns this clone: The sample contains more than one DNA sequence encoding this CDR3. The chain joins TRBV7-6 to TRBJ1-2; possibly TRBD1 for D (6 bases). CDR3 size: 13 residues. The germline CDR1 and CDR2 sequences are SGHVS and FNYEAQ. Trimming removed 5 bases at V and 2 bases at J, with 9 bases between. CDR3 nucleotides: TGTGCCAGCAGCCAGGGACAAAACTATGGCTACACCTTC. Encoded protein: CASSQGQNYGYTF.

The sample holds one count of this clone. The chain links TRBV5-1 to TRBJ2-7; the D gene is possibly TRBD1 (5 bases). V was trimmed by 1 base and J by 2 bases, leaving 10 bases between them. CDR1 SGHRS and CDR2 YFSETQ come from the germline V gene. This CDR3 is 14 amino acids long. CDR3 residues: CASSLKGEAYEQYF. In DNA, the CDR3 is TGCGCCAGCAGCTTGAAAGGGGAAGCCTACGAGCAGTACTTC. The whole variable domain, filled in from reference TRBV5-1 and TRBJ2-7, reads KAGVTQTPRYLIKTRGQQVTLSCSPISGHRSVSWYQQTPGQGLQFLFEYFSETQRNKGNFPGRFSGRQFSNSRSEMNVSTLELGDSALYLCASSLKGEAYEQYFGPGTRLTVT.

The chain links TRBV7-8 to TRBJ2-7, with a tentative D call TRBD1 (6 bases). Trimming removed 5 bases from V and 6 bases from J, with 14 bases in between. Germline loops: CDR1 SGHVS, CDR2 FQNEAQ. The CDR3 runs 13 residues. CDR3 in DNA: TGTGCCAGCAGCCCTTATCCAGGGGCCGAGCAGTACTTC. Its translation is CASSPYPGAEQYF.

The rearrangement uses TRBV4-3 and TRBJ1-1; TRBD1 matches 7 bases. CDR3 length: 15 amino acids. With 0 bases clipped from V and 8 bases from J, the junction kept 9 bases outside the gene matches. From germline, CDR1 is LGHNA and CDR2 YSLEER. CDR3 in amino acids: CASSQDVPIQGEAFF. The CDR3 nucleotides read TGCGCCAGCAGCCAAGATGTACCGATACAGGGGGAAGCTTTCTTT.

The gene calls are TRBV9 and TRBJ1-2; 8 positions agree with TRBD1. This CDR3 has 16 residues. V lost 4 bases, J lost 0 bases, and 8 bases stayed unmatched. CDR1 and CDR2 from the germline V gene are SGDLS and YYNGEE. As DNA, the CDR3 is TGTGCCAGCAGCAAATGGGACAGGAGCTCTAACTATGGCTACACCTTC. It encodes CASSKWDRSSNYGYTF.

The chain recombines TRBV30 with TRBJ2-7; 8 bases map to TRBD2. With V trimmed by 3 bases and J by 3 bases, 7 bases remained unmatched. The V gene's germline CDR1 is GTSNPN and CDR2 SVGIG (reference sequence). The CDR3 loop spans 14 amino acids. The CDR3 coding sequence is TGTGCCTGGAGGCGAGGAGCGGGAGACTACGAGCAGTACTTC. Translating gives CAWRRGAGDYEQYF.

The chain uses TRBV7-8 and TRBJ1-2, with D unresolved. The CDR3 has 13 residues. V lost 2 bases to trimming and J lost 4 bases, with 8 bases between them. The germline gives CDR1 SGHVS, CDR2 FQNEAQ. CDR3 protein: CASSLITVYGYTF. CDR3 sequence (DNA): TGTGCCAGCAGCTTAATAACGGTCTATGGCTACACCTTC. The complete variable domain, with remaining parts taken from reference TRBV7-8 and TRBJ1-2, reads GAGVSQSPRYKVAKRGQDVALRCDPISGHVSLFWYQQALGQGPEFLTYFQNEAQLDKSGLPSDRFFAERPEGSVSTLKIQRTQQEDSAVYLCASSLITVYGYTFGSGTRLTVV.

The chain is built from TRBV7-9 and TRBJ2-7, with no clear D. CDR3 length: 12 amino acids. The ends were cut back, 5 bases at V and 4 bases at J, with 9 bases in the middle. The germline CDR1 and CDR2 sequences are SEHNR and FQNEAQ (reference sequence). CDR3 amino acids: CASSLKLYEQYF. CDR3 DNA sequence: TGTGCCAGCAGCCTTAAGCTTTACGAGCAGTACTTC.

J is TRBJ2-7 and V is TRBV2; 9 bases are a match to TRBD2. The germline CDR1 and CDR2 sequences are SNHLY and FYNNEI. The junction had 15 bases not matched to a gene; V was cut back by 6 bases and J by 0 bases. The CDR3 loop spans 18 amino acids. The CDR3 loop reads CASSRDPAVGLASYEQYF. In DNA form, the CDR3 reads TGTGCCAGCAGCAGGGACCCCGCAGTGGGACTAGCCTCCTACGAGCAGTACTTC.

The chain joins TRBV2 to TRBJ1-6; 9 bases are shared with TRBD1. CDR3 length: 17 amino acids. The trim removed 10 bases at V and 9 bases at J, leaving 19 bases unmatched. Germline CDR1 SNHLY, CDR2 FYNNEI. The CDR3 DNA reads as TGTGCCACCCTTGGGGGGACAGGGTCCTCTCTGGGTTCACCCCTCCACTTT. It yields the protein CATLGGTGSSLGSPLHF.

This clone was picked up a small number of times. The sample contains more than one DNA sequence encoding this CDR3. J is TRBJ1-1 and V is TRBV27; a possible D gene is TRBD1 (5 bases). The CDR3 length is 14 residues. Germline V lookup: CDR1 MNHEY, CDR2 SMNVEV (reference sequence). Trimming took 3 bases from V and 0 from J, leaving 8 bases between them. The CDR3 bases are TGTGCCAGCAGTTTGACAGCAATGAACACTGAAGCTTTCTTT. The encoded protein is CASSLTAMNTEAFF.